This T cell receptor beta chain was retrieved from a study of T cell responses to AZD1222 COVID-19 vaccine. Sequenced by immunoSEQ multiplex PCR; TCRdb stores in-frame clones only, minus some. The data show approximately 180,000 clones, about nine tenths seen once. The CDR3 is made up of 11 amino acids. Deletions cut 4 bases from V and 6 bases from J, with 5 bases between. The J gene is TRBJ2-3, the V gene TRBV12-3 or TRBV12-4, with unresolved D. The sequences come from peripheral blood, collected on day 0 of AZD1222 vaccination. This TCR derives from an adult in good health. CDR3 amino acids: CASSWRDTQYF. CDR3 nucleotide sequence: TGTGCCAGCAGTTGGCGGGATACGCAGTATTTT.